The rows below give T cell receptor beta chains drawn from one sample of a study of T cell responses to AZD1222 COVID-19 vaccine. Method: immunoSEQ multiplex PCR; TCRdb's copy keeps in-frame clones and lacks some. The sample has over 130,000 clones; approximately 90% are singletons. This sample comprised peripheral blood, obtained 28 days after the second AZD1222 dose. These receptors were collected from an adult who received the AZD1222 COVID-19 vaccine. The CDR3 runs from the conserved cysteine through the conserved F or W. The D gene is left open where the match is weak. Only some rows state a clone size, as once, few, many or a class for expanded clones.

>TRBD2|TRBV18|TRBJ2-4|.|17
CASSPSSGSEAKNIQYF
TGTGCCAGCTCGCCTAGTAGCGGGAGTGAGGCCAAAAACATTCAGTACTTC
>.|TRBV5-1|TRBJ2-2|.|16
CASSPAGRGNTGELFF
TGCGCCAGCAGCCCCGCGGGGCGGGGGAACACCGGGGAGCTGTTTTTT
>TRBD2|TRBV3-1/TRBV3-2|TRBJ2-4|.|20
CASSQDQWRLAGAAKNIQYF
TGTGCCAGCAGCCAAGATCAATGGCGACTAGCGGGAGCAGCCAAAAACATTCAGTACTTC
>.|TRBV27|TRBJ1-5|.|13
CASSLGRDQPQHF
TGTGCCAGCAGTTTAGGGCGAGATCAGCCCCAGCATTTT
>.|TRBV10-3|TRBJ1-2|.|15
CAISESTKVSYGYTF
TGTGCCATCAGTGAGTCGACTAAGGTATCCTATGGCTACACCTTC
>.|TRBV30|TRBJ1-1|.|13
CAWSNSLTGEAFF
TGTGCCTGGAGTAACTCCTTAACAGGGGAAGCTTTCTTT
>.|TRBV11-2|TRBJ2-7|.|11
CASSRLYEQYF
TGTGCCAGCAGCCGCCTCTACGAGCAGTACTTC
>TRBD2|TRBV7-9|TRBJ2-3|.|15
CASSRTSGIADTQYF
TGTGCCAGCAGCCGCACTAGCGGGATAGCAGATACGCAGTATTTT
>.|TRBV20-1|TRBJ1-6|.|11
CSARDPPSLHF
TGCAGTGCTAGAGATCCCCCTTCCCTCCACTTT
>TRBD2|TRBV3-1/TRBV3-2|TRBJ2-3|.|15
CASSFREGGADTQYF
TGTGCCAGCAGCTTCAGGGAGGGCGGGGCAGATACGCAGTATTTT
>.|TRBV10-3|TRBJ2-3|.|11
CATLRDSTQYF
TGTGCCACTCTCCGGGACTCTACGCAGTATTTT
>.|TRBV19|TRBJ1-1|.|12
CASSQVGAEAFF
TGTGCCAGTAGTCAAGTTGGCGCTGAAGCTTTCTTT
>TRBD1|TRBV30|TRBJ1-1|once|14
CAWTPGQGPPEAFF
TGTGCCTGGACTCCGGGACAGGGTCCCCCTGAAGCTTTCTTT
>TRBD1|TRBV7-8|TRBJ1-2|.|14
CASSGGQTNYGYTF
TGTGCCAGCAGCGGGGGACAGACTAACTATGGCTACACCTTC
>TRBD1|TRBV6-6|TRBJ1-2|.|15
CASSTHGQGDYGYTF
TGTGCCAGCAGTACCCATGGACAGGGCGACTATGGCTACACCTTC
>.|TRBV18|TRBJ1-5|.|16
CASSDPFGKVNQPQHF
TGTGCCAGCTCAGATCCTTTTGGGAAGGTCAATCAGCCCCAGCATTTT
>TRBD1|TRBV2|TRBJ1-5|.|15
CASRDDRVGNQPQHF
TGTGCCAGCAGGGATGACAGGGTGGGCAATCAGCCCCAGCATTTT
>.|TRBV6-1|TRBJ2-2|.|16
CASSVMRTTNTGELFF
TGTGCCAGCAGTGTAATGAGGACTACTAACACCGGGGAGCTGTTTTTT
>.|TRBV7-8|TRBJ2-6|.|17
CASSLAIQGSGANVLTF
TGTGCCAGCAGCTTAGCAATACAGGGTTCTGGGGCCAACGTCCTGACTTTC
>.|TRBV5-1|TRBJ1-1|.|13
CASSLDPGTEAFF
TGCGCCAGCAGCTTGGACCCGGGAACTGAAGCTTTCTTT
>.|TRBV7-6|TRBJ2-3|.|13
CASSTDYGDTQYF
TGTGCCAGCAGCACGGACTATGGGGATACGCAGTATTTT
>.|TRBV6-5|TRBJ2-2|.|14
CASEGRLNTGELFF
TGTGCCAGCGAAGGCCGTCTTAACACCGGGGAGCTGTTTTTT
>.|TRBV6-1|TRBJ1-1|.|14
CASSPGTRNTEAFF
TGTGCCAGCAGTCCGGGGACGAGGAACACTGAAGCTTTCTTT
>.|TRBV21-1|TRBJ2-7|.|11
CASSKSPLEYF
TGTGCCAGCAGCAAATCCCCCCTCGAGTACTTC
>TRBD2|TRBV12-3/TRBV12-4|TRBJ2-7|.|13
CASSRGLVSEQYF
TGTGCCAGCAGCCGAGGACTAGTGAGCGAGCAGTACTTC
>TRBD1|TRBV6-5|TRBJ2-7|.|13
CASSFQGAYEQYF
TGTGCCAGCAGTTTTCAGGGGGCATACGAGCAGTACTTC
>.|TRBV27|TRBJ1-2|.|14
CASSLYPIGYGYTF
TGTGCCAGCAGTTTATACCCCATTGGCTATGGCTACACCTTC
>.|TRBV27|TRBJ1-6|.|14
CASSSGISNSPLHF
TGTGCCAGCAGTTCCGGGATCTCGAATTCACCCCTCCACTTT
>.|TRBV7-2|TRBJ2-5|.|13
CASSLPELGAQYF
TGTGCCAGCAGCCTCCCGGAGTTGGGGGCCCAGTACTTC
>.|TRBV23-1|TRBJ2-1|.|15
CASSHCVDGDNEQFF
TGCGCCAGCAGCCACTGTGTTGATGGGGACAATGAGCAATTCTTC
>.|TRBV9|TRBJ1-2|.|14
CASSVGGWNYGYTF
TGTGCCAGCAGCGTGGGGGGCTGGAACTATGGCTACACCTTC
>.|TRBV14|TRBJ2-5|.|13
CASTRSGEETQYF
TGTGCCAGCACCAGGTCGGGGGAAGAGACCCAGTACTTC